This T cell receptor (beta chain) derives from a study of T cell responses to AZD1222 COVID-19 vaccine. The repertoire was sequenced with immunoSEQ multiplex PCR; TCRdb's copy has only in-frame clones and lacks some. The profile shows about 260,000 clones, just over 90% of them singletons. The germline V gene has CDR1 SGHDT and CDR2 YYEEEE. The V end lost 1 base, the J end lost 4 bases, and 21 bases lay between the germline ends. The CDR3 extends over 19 amino acids. Findings and limits, study-wide: Spike was spanned by vaccine-associated CD4 TCRs, with dominance at 160-218 and 743-854. White British donors predominated, females outnumbered males, and clonal diversity was possibly underestimated.

In the case of this clone: Its matching antigen is unknown.

The source material was peripheral blood, sampled on day 0 of AZD1222 vaccination. The sequence was obtained from an adult in good health. The chain combines TRBV5-6 with TRBJ2-6, with a tentative D call TRBD1 (6 bases). CDR3: CASSLPPGQLLTGANVLTF. CDR3 in DNA: TGTGCCAGCAGCTTGCCCCCCGGACAGCTTTTGACCGGGGCCAACGTCCTGACTTTC.